The rows below give T cell receptor beta chains drawn from one sample of a study of T cells in Graves' hyperthyroidism and ophthalmopathy. TCRdb reanalysed the multiplex PCR reads using MiXCR and keeps one entry per CDR3 protein. In the table there are about 740,000 distinct CDR3 sequences, 14% of which are singletons. Input material: blood. The receptors here all came from a woman between 18 and 29 years old with Graves' hyperthyroidism. Each CDR3 is given with its conserved first and last residue. Fields, in order: V gene, clone size, J gene, D gene, CDR3 DNA, CDR3 protein. A D gene is named only where the DNA matches it firmly. Clone sizes are given selectively: once, few, many, or a class where the clone is expanded.

TRBV6-2/TRBV6-3	many	TRBJ1-2	-	TGTGCCAGCAGTACCTGGACAAGCAACTATGGCTACACCTTC	CASSTWTSNYGYTF
TRBV13	-	TRBJ2-1	TRBD2	TGTGCCAGCAGCTTGGGACTATTCGGTGAGCAGTTCTTC	CASSLGLFGEQFF
TRBV29-1	many	TRBJ2-3	-	TGCAGCGTTGACCCAGGGGACCGAAGCACAGATACGCAGTATTTT	CSVDPGDRSTDTQYF
TRBV7-3	many	TRBJ2-3	TRBD2	TGTGCCAGCAGCTACGGCGGGAGTCGAACAGATACGCAGTATTTT	CASSYGGSRTDTQYF
TRBV9	many	TRBJ2-7	-	TGTGCCAGCAGCGCGAGAGGGACGGAAGTTTCCTACGAGCAGTACTTC	CASSARGTEVSYEQYF
TRBV18	many	TRBJ2-5	-	TGTGCCAGCTCACCAGCGGAAGGGCAAGAGACCCAGTACTTC	CASSPAEGQETQYF
TRBV29-1	many	TRBJ1-1	-	TGCAGCTCTGAGGCAGGGAACACTGAAGCTTTCTTT	CSSEAGNTEAFF
TRBV7-9	-	TRBJ2-2	TRBD1	TGTGCCAGCAGCCCCCCGGGGACAGGGGCCACCGGGGAGCTGTTTTTT	CASSPPGTGATGELFF
TRBV18	many	TRBJ2-7	-	TGTGCCAGCTCACCCGAGACGGGGGGCAACGAGCAGTACTTC	CASSPETGGNEQYF
TRBV6-8	-	TRBJ2-2	TRBD2	TGTGCCAGCAGAGAGCGGGAGGGAAACACCGGGGAGCTGTTTTTT	CASREREGNTGELFF
TRBV7-9	many	TRBJ2-1	-	TGTGCCAGCAGCTTAGCGACAGGGTGGAGGGGTGAGCAGTTCTTC	CASSLATGWRGEQFF
TRBV7-3	many	TRBJ2-1	TRBD2	TGTGCCAGCAGCAACCTAGCGGGAGCTCTTAATGAGCAGTTCTTC	CASSNLAGALNEQFF
TRBV30	few	TRBJ2-2	-	TGTGCCTGGAGTCTAGACGCCACCGGGGAGCTGTTTTTT	CAWSLDATGELFF
TRBV10-1	many	TRBJ2-4	TRBD2	TGCGCCAGCAGTGAGTCGGACCTAGCGGGAGCCGGAAACATTCAGTACTTC	CASSESDLAGAGNIQYF
TRBV14	many	TRBJ2-5	TRBD2	TGTGCCAGCAGCTCAGGACTAGCGGGAGGCCCGTACTTC	CASSSGLAGGPYF
TRBV6-5	-	TRBJ2-6	-	TGTGCCAGCAGTTCCACAGGGACCTCTGGGGCCAACGTCCTGACTTTC	CASSSTGTSGANVLTF
TRBV4-3	many	TRBJ1-4	-	TGCGCCAGCAGCCAAGATTCCAGAGGCAGTCCAGAAAAACTGTTTTTT	CASSQDSRGSPEKLFF
TRBV3-1	-	TRBJ2-7	TRBD2	TGTGCCAGCAGCCAATCCCTCCTAGCGGGAGCCTACGAGCAGTACTTC	CASSQSLLAGAYEQYF
TRBV28	-	TRBJ1-5	-	TGTGCCAGCATTTCCCTGAGGGGACACAGCAATCAGCCCCAGCATTTT	CASISLRGHSNQPQHF
TRBV7-9	few	TRBJ1-4	-	TGTGCCAGCAGCTTAGGCGGACAAGGAATCGAAAAACTGTTTTTT	CASSLGGQGIEKLFF
TRBV7-9	-	TRBJ1-2	-	TGTGCCAGCAGCGCTTCAGGTCCCGGCTACACCTTC	CASSASGPGYTF
TRBV5-1	few	TRBJ2-7	-	TGCGCCAGCAGCCGACAGGGGACTAACGAGCAGTACTTC	CASSRQGTNEQYF
TRBV24-1	many	TRBJ1-2	-	TGTGCCACCTCCGGGGAGGGCAGTGACTATGGCTACACCTTC	CATSGEGSDYGYTF
TRBV10-3	few	TRBJ1-2	-	TGTGCCATCAGATTCGACGGAGCTAACTATGGCTACACCTTC	CAIRFDGANYGYTF
TRBV7-2	-	TRBJ1-4	-	TGTGCCAGCAGCTCAGCGCCGGTTGAAAAACTGTTTTTT	CASSSAPVEKLFF
TRBV5-1	many	TRBJ2-3	TRBD2	TGCGCCAGCAGCTACGAGGACGGGGGGGATACGCAGTATTTT	CASSYEDGGDTQYF
TRBV20-1	many	TRBJ2-7	TRBD1	TGCAGTGCTTCCAACCCGACAGGGAACTACGAGCAGTACTTC	CSASNPTGNYEQYF
TRBV20-1	many	TRBJ1-4	TRBD1	TGCAGTGCTAGACCCCGACAGGGCGGTGAAAAACTGTTTTTT	CSARPRQGGEKLFF
TRBV20-1	many	TRBJ1-5	-	TGCAGTGCTAGATTATCAGGGAACAATCAGCCCCAGCATTTT	CSARLSGNNQPQHF
TRBV6-2/TRBV6-3	-	TRBJ2-1	TRBD1	TGTGCCAGCAGCCCGGACAGGGGAAGGGGGAATGAGCAGTTCTTC	CASSPDRGRGNEQFF
TRBV2	many	TRBJ1-5	-	TGTGCCAGCACCCTGACACGGAATCAGCCCCAGCATTTT	CASTLTRNQPQHF
TRBV15	many	TRBJ1-4	-	TGTGCCACCAGCAGAGACCGGGGAAATGAAAAACTGTTTTTT	CATSRDRGNEKLFF
TRBV6-5	few	TRBJ2-1	-	TGTGCCAGCAGTTACCGGGACGGGGAGTATGAGCAGTTCTTC	CASSYRDGEYEQFF
TRBV2	few	TRBJ2-5	-	TGTGCCAGCACCAACCGGGACCCAGGGGAGACCCAGTACTTC	CASTNRDPGETQYF
TRBV12-3/TRBV12-4	many	TRBJ2-4	-	TGTGCCAGCAGTTACTCGGGACTGGAAAACATTCAGTACTTC	CASSYSGLENIQYF
TRBV7-9	-	TRBJ1-5	-	TGTGCCAGCAGCCATACGAACAGCGACCCAAATCAGCCCCAGCATTTT	CASSHTNSDPNQPQHF
TRBV3-1	many	TRBJ1-1	-	TGTGCCAGCAGCCTCCTGGAGAACACTGAAGCTTTCTTT	CASSLLENTEAFF
TRBV18	many	TRBJ2-3	-	TGTGCCAGCTCACGCCATCCTAGCACAGATACGCAGTATTTT	CASSRHPSTDTQYF
TRBV20-1	many	TRBJ2-7	-	TGCAGTGCTAGAGACTGGTCAAGCTCCTACGAGCAGTACTTC	CSARDWSSSYEQYF
TRBV12-3/TRBV12-4	few	TRBJ2-7	-	TGTGCCACCACCCCAGGTCACCATAGCCACGAGCAGTACTTC	CATTPGHHSHEQYF
TRBV28	-	TRBJ1-5	-	TGTGCCAGCATTTCATTGCCCAATCAGCCCCAGCATTTT	CASISLPNQPQHF
TRBV24-1	many	TRBJ2-2	-	TGTGCCACCAGTGGCGGGACGAACACCGGGGAGCTGTTTTTT	CATSGGTNTGELFF
TRBV2	many	TRBJ2-2	TRBD1	TGTGCCAGCAGGAAAGACAGGGGGATGGGGGCCGGGGAGCTGTTTTTT	CASRKDRGMGAGELFF
TRBV12-3/TRBV12-4	-	TRBJ2-7	-	TGTGCCAGCAGGATTCGGGACGGTTTCTACGAGCAGTACTTC	CASRIRDGFYEQYF
TRBV18	many	TRBJ2-1	TRBD2	TGTGCCAGCTCACCAGGAGCGGGAGTTGACAATGAGCAGTTCTTC	CASSPGAGVDNEQFF
TRBV7-8	-	TRBJ2-7	TRBD1	TGTGCCAGCAGATTTAGGGGCGGGACAGGGCTTAACGAGCAGTACTTC	CASRFRGGTGLNEQYF
TRBV10-3	many	TRBJ2-1	TRBD1	TGTGCCATCAGTGGGGCAGGGGGCTTAGGGAATGAGCAGTTCTTC	CAISGAGGLGNEQFF
TRBV9	-	TRBJ2-2	-	TGTGCCAGCAGCGTTGGGTGGGGGCTCGTCACCGGGGAGCTGTTTTTT	CASSVGWGLVTGELFF
TRBV6-1	many	TRBJ2-1	TRBD2	TGTGCCAGCAGTGTGGGACTAGCGGGAGCCTACAATGAGCAGTTCTTC	CASSVGLAGAYNEQFF
TRBV27	few	TRBJ2-3	TRBD2	TGTGCCAGCAGTTCCGCGGGCGGGAGAGGCACAGATACGCAGTATTTT	CASSSAGGRGTDTQYF
TRBV4-2	-	TRBJ2-7	-	TGTGCCAGCAGCCAAGATGGCTTCGCCTACGAGCAGTACTTC	CASSQDGFAYEQYF
TRBV27	-	TRBJ2-7	-	TGTGCCAGCAGTGGGGGGGACAGTCCCTACGAGCAGTACTTC	CASSGGDSPYEQYF
TRBV19	-	TRBJ1-5	TRBD1	TGTGCCAGTAGTGTGAGGGGACAGGACTTCAATCAGCCCCAGCATTTT	CASSVRGQDFNQPQHF
TRBV5-1	-	TRBJ2-7	TRBD1	TGCGCCAGCAGCTTCACAGGGGGCCAGCAGTACTTC	CASSFTGGQQYF
TRBV30	many	TRBJ2-7	-	TGTGCCTCTACCCCCGACAACTCCTACGAGCAGTACTTC	CASTPDNSYEQYF